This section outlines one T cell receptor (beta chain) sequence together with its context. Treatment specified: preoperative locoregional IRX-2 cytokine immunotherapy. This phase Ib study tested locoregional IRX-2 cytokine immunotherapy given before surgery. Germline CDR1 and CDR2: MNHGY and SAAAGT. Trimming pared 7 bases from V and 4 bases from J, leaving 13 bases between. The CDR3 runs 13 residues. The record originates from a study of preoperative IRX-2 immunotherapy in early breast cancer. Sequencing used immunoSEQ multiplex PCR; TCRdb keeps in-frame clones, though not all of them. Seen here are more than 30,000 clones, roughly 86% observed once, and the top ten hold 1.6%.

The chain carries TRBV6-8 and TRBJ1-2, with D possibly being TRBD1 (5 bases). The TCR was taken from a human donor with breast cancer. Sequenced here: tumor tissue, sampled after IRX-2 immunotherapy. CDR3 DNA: TGTGCCAGCAACCTACAGGCCGGCTATGGCTACACCTTC. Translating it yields CASNLQAGYGYTF.